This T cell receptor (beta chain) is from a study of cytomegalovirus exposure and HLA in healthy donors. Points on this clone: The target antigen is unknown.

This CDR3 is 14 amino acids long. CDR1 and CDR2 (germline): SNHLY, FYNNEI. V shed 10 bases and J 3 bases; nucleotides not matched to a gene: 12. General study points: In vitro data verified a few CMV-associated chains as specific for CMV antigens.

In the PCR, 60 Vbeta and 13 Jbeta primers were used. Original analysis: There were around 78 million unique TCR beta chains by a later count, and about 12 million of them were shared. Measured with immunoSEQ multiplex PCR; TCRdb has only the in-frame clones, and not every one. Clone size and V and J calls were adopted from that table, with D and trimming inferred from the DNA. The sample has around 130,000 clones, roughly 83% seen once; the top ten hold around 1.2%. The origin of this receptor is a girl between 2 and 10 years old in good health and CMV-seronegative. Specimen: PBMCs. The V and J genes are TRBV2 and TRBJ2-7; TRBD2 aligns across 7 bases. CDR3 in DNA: TGTGCCACCCAGAGGACTAGGACTCTCTACGAGCAGTACTTC. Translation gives CATQRTRTLYEQYF.